This T cell receptor (beta chain) was captured by sequencing in a study of cytomegalovirus exposure and HLA in healthy donors. Study findings and constraints: A list of approximately 160 TCR beta chains associated with cytomegalovirus was given. Being indistinguishable, some V segments were excluded, TRBV6-2 and TRBV6-3 among them. Most of the CMV-associated TCR beta chains (in a later analysis) appeared to be HLA-restricted.

Comments on this clone: Its antigen is still unknown.

Germline values: CDR1 SGHNT, CDR2 YYREEE (reference sequence). J gave up 5 bases and V 0 bases, and 3 bases lay outside the gene matches. The CDR3 contains 15 residues. The PCR was carried out with 60 Vbeta primers and 13 Jbeta primers. TCRdb keeps only in-frame clones here, not all; method: immunoSEQ multiplex PCR. The sample records 110,000 or so clones, approximately 74% being singletons. The chain uses TRBV5-4 and TRBJ2-7; TRBD1 matches at 12 bases. The sequencing sample was made of PBMCs. The source is a woman between 35 and 50 years old in good health and CMV-seropositive. CDR3 sequence reads: CASSLGGQGAHEQYF. The DNA for the CDR3 is TGTGCCAGCAGCTTGGGGGGACAGGGGGCTCACGAGCAGTACTTC.